This TCR beta chain was documented in a study of cytomegalovirus exposure and HLA in healthy donors (dated by TCRdb to about 2017). A note on the overall study: In an earlier analysis of 587 of the donors, 250 to 300 Gb of sequence data and 90 million to 120 million unique TCR beta sequences from about 179 million T cells were reported. An early release that covered about 640 HLA-typed donors contained approximately 300 gigabases of sequencing data and approximately 85 million unique TCR sequences. The genetic ancestry cluster associated with self-reported Caucasian donors included approximately 85% of the approximately 410 genotyped donors. The study aimed to test whether signatures of past pathogen exposure could be identified by cataloging public T cell receptors. The study profiled the T cell repertoires of around 700 subjects by immunosequencing and related them to cytomegalovirus serostatus. Along with the roughly 670-subject first cohort, a separate validation cohort of over 90 different subjects was used. To predict cytomegalovirus infection status, the study combined high-throughput TCR immunosequencing, statistical association of individual TCRs with disease status, and machine learning. A later analysis re-analyzed previously published TCR beta repertoires from 666 donors and added high-resolution HLA genotyping to study TCR occurrence patterns. The later analysis used no new phenotypic data to find candidate immune exposures, relying instead on TCR beta sequences and their occurrence across donors. An earlier analysis of more than 450 of the donors used high-throughput TCR beta sequencing to judge whether each TCR beta V gene segment behaved as functional or pseudogenic. Donor age, sex, ethnicity and CMV serostatus were collected together with the repertoire data. A later genetic analysis used genome-wide SNP genotypes for about 60% of the roughly 700 donors, treating that subset as a discovery cohort. All discovery cohort repertoires had been generated on a single sequencing platform. HLA typing included class I and class II loci at four-digit resolution. The number of donors typed differed by locus, with roughly 620-640 for A, B, C, DRB1 and DQB1, around 560 for DQA1, nearly 610 for DPA1, and 450 to 480 for DPB1. A few DR-DQ haplotypes were treated as single units for association and clustering because of strong linkage in the cohort. Among 300 to 450 genotyped donors of the cohort, an average of about 240,000 unique TCR beta nucleotide sequences were sequenced per donor, roughly 18% of them non-productive. The investigation overall reported the following: In a later analysis, HLA-associated TCR beta chains were found to be more clonally expanded and to have lower generation probabilities than equally common non-associated chains. HLA typing was unavailable for some donors at each locus, so association tests used only the typed subset. Because counts were too low, roughly 18 rarely observed V segments, including chromosome 9 orphons, were left out of the earlier analysis of several hundred of the donors. Compared with the roughly 670-donor mean, donors in an Asian-associated ancestry cluster had fewer N-insertions in productive TCRs, according to a later genetic analysis. The cohort was sequenced for TCR beta chains only, and without alpha or paired-chain data the features that could be detected were limited. Assigning TCR associations to individual alleles was difficult when HLA alleles, especially DR and DQ, strongly co-occurred. Some IMGT-functional V segments, including TRBV6-2 and TRBV6-3, could not be distinguished by the 87-base-pair reads and were therefore excluded. Most TCR sequences were seen in very few donors, while some public TCRs were found in many individuals. Roughly uniform sequencing depth across donors was assumed in presence/absence analyses, although this assumption may not hold. In the study, about 150 TCR beta chains were listed as associated with cytomegalovirus. The sequencing pipeline was judged likely to have produced a cluster of highly shared sequence variants as a technical artifact. In both the original and validation cohorts, the classifier was reported to diagnose cytomegalovirus status with high specificity and sensitivity. Linkage disequilibrium might explain the correlated functional status among segregating V segments, but an unknown experimental factor could not be excluded. An earlier analysis of approximately 500 of the donors showed that most TCR beta V segments appeared in productive rearrangements either about 87% or about 30% of the time, which broadly matched IMGT annotations. A further reported finding was that TCR beta sequences accurately predicted the HLA-A and HLA-B alleles for most subjects in the first cohort. A few of the identified cytomegalovirus-associated TCR beta chains were confirmed in vitro to be specific for cytomegalovirus antigens. A later analysis found that TCR association rates varied across HLA loci, with DRB1 alleles showing the most associated TCRs and HLA-C alleles the fewest. The authors suggested that the approach could potentially be extended to other disease states and immunological phenotypes. Several of the top co-occurrence clusters appeared to be linked to parvovirus B19, influenza, CMV and Epstein-Barr virus, according to a later analysis. For the cohort, immune exposure information was limited to CMV serostatus. V-gene and J-gene trimming of TCR beta chains was associated with a missense DCLRE1C variant in a later genetic analysis, and the association was replicated in an independent cohort. In a later analysis, 16,951 TCR beta sequences were associated with specific HLA alleles at a false discovery rate of 0.05. According to a later analysis, most CMV-associated TCR beta chains appeared to be HLA-restricted, and the HLA associations seemed to be driven largely by CMV exposure.

Comments on this clone: Its antigen remains unidentified. There are no base qualities to consult, and no much larger clone falls within one base.

The cohort consisted of 650 to 850 healthy bone marrow donors. All cohort members were sampled while nominally healthy, although unrecorded immune exposures were likely present. The donor was CMV seronegative and was included in the group of a few hundred seronegative cohort members. A peripheral blood sample was provided by each donor, and peripheral blood mononuclear cells were used for TCR beta sequencing. The Qiagen DNeasy Blood Extraction Kit was used to extract genomic DNA from the blood cell samples. Spanning cysteine to phenylalanine, the CDR3 consists of 15 amino acids. CDR3 DNA only is kept here, 45 bases in frame from base 1. V loses 5 bases, J loses 5 bases, and the germline ends lie 19 bases apart. The CDR1 and CDR2 encoded by the germline V gene are MDHEN and SYDVKM. The library was obtained by the immunoSEQ multiplex PCR assay. A mixture of 60 forward primers for TCR Vbeta segments and 13 reverse primers for TCR Jbeta segments was used in the multiplex PCR. The CDR3 region of rearranged TCR beta genes was amplified from genomic DNA with a multiplex PCR assay. On the Illumina HiSeq System, the amplified TCR beta libraries were sequenced as 87-base-pair reads. The original pipeline was this. Across the 500 to 850 repertoires, a later analysis counted 78 million or so unique TCR beta chains, approximately 10 million of which were shared by at least two donors. Raw reads were error-corrected and collapsed into unique sequences with a nearest-neighbor algorithm that merged closely related sequences to remove PCR and sequencing errors. CDR3 sequences were aligned to IMGT reference sequences to assign V, D and J gene segments. Each retained sequence needed at least a six-nucleotide match to both a V gene segment and a J gene segment. Rearrangements were called productive when the CDR3 lacked stop codons and stayed in frame with V and J; all others were non-productive. CDR3 was defined by IMGT convention, running from the second conserved V-encoded cysteine to the conserved J-encoded phenylalanine. The earlier analysis of a few hundred of the donors excluded any sequence lacking an unambiguous match to a single V gene segment. In an earlier analysis of 587 of the donors, V segments were called functional above 56.7% productive rearrangements and were called segregating when the between-donor standard deviation exceeded 5%. A statistical classification framework was developed to diagnose cytomegalovirus status using the catalog of TCR beta chain sequences. In a later analysis, TCR nucleotide sequences were compared against IMGT/GENE-DB human TR gene sequences so that V and J genes could be assigned. Using the TCRdist pipeline, a later analysis assigned CDR3 sequences along with most-parsimonious VDJ recombination scenarios. In a later analysis, each TCR beta chain was defined by its CDR3 amino acid sequence together with its V-gene family, and reads without a unique V-gene family were excluded. As a way to deal with suspected cross-contamination and a sequencing artifact, a later analysis dropped nearly 600 nucleotide sequences that were highly shared and had low generation probability. A later analysis calculated a clonal expansion index for each public chain from normalized within-repertoire ranks of inferred template counts. In a later analysis, generation probabilities were computed using a VDJ recombination model fitted to out-of-frame rearrangements, and the results were checked against IGoR. In a later analysis, TCR-TCR, TCR-HLA and TCR-CMV co-occurrence was scored with hypergeometric tests, and a repertoire-size bias correction was applied to TCR pairs. A later analysis estimated false discovery rates by permuting HLA or CMV assignments 20 times. In a later analysis, co-occurring TCRs were grouped using DBSCAN, with TCRdist sequence similarity added in when clustering inside HLA-allele-positive subsets. Co-occurrence clustering excluded repertoires with fewer than 30,000 or more than 120,000 public chains, plus five with anomalous nucleotide sharing. What TCRdb holds here is the immuneACCESS table cut down to in-frame rearrangements. Part of the clones is not present; checked against another copy, under half of the missing clones reflect an unresolved V gene, and the others are unexplained. V, J and clone size derive from that table, while D and trimming were established from the DNA sequence. The sample includes more than 95,000 clones, with about 74% observed a single time. More than 3% of the sample comes from the top ten.

The clonotype was recovered from a man younger than 40 in good health and CMV-seronegative. Sequenced material: PBMCs. The V gene is TRBV28 and the J gene is TRBJ2-7; the D gene is possibly TRBD2, with 6 bases matching. The CDR3 amino acid sequence is: CASSRPGTLRHEQYF. The DNA sequence is as follows: TGTGCCAGCAGTCGACCCGGGACTCTTCGCCACGAGCAGTACTTC.